This TCR beta chain was profiled in a study of CD8 T cells in Susac syndrome. An input of 0.5 to 1 ug of RNA was subjected to reverse transcription using random hexamers. Amplification of the TCR beta CDR3 was carried out by immunoSEQ multiplex PCR, which spanned a total of 54 Vbeta and 13 Jbeta segments. One entry per CDR3 protein, called by TCRdb with MiXCR from the immunoSEQ multiplex PCR reads. Found here are approximately 180,000 distinct CDR3 sequences, 90% to 95% of them singletons; the top ten hold under 0.095%. TCR beta sequencing was performed on blood CD8+ and CD4+ T cells. Regarding this clonotype: Its antigen remains unidentified.

The study's findings and limits: Individuals included in the TCR sequencing and HLA analysis were acknowledged by the study to be relatively few in number.

The germline CDR1 and CDR2 sequences are SGHTA and FQGTGA. The junction had 8 bases not matched to a gene; V was cut back by 8 bases and J by 8 bases. The CDR3 consists of 12 residues. The chain is built from TRBV7-3 and TRBJ1-2; TRBD1 matches 7 bases. The clonotype was recovered from a human donor with multiple sclerosis. The sample taken for sequencing was CD4+ T cells from PBMCs. The CDR3 here is CASGRGLEGYTF. CDR3 coding DNA: TGTGCCAGCGGGAGGGGGCTGGAGGGCTACACCTTC.